Below, 25 T cell receptor beta chains from the same sample are listed, as sequenced in a study of identifying expanded T cells in peripheral blood. The method was immunoSEQ multiplex PCR; TCRdb's version includes in-frame clones alone and lacks a portion of them. Of about 85,000 clones detected, 75% to 90% appear once; the ten largest clones hold around 2.7%. Material for sequencing was blood. The receptors were sampled from a person aged 18-69 years in good health.

This chain connects TRBV18 to TRBJ2-7; 7 bases map to TRBD1. This CDR3 region has 15 residues. Germline V gene lookup returns CDR1 KGHSH and CDR2 LQKENI. Trimming took 3 bases from V and 1 from J; bases not matched to a gene: 6. CDR3 protein: CASSPPPGQSYEQYF. The CDR3 DNA is TGTGCCAGCTCACCCCCTCCGGGACAGTCCTACGAGCAGTACTTC. Filled out from reference TRBV18 and TRBJ2-7, the complete variable domain reads NAGVMQNPRHLVRRRGQEARLRCSPMKGHSHVYWYRQLPEEGLKFMVYLQKENIIDESGMPKERFSAEFPKEGPSILRIQQVVRGDSAAYFCASSPPPGQSYEQYFGPGTRLTVT.

This chain connects TRBV5-5 to TRBJ2-6; D is unclear. The CDR3 runs 15 residues. Germline loops: CDR1 SGHKS, CDR2 YYEKEE (reference sequence). Trimming stripped 2 bases from V and 2 bases from J, with 8 bases between. CDR3 in DNA: TGTGCCAGCAGCTTACAAGAGACTGGGGCCAACGTCCTGACTTTC. Amino acid sequence: CASSLQETGANVLTF.

The gene calls are TRBV28 and TRBJ2-1; D is possibly TRBD1 (7 bases). V lost 4 bases to trimming and J lost 1 base, with 14 bases between them. CDR1 is MDHEN, CDR2 SYDVKM, per germline. This CDR3 has 16 amino acids. CDR3 protein: CASSSPGGSSYNEQFF. The CDR3 DNA is TGTGCCAGCAGTTCCCCAGGGGGGAGTTCCTACAATGAGCAGTTCTTC.

V and J are TRBV7-4 and TRBJ2-3; TRBD2 matches 9 bases. J gave up 1 base and V 5 bases, and 7 bases lay outside the gene matches. This CDR3 is built from 16 residues. Germline V CDR1 and CDR2: SGHVT, SQSDAQ. The CDR3 loop is CASSAASGECTDTQYF. The CDR3 DNA reads TGTGCCAGCAGCGCAGCTAGCGGGGAATGCACAGATACGCAGTATTTT.

The count of this clone is one. The V and J genes are TRBV18 and TRBJ2-5; weak D call: TRBD2 (5 bases). The CDR3 has 14 residues. The V end lost 2 bases, the J end lost 2 bases, and 9 bases lay between the germline ends. CDR1 is KGHSH, CDR2 LQKENI, per germline. CDR3 amino acids: CASSPARDQETQYF. In DNA form, the CDR3 reads TGTGCCAGCTCACCAGCGAGGGATCAAGAGACCCAGTACTTC.

The chain links TRBV5-8 to TRBJ1-4; 7 bases match TRBD1. The CDR3 consists of 17 residues. Germline trimming cut 0 bases from V and 8 bases from J; bases unmatched to any gene: 13. CDR1 is SGHTS and CDR2 is YDEGEE in the germline V gene. The CDR3 nucleotides are TGTGCCAGCAGCTTGGGAGGGGGCGCCGGAGGTCGGGAAAAACTGTTTTTT. Translated: CASSLGGGAGGREKLFF.

The V and J genes are TRBV7-2 and TRBJ2-3; D unresolved. The CDR3 covers 15 residues. Trimming shortened V by 1 base and J by 6 bases, and 14 bases separated the two germline ends. CDR1 is SGHTA and CDR2 is FQGNSA in the germline V gene. The CDR3 here is CASSLEAAVRDTQYF. CDR3 coding DNA: TGTGCCAGCAGCTTAGAGGCGGCAGTCCGTGATACGCAGTATTTT.

Concerning this clone: This sample includes further DNA sequences coding for the same CDR3. This rearrangement joins TRBV6-5 to TRBJ1-1, with D perhaps matching TRBD1 (5 bases). The germline CDR1 and CDR2 sequences are MNHEY and SVGAGI. This CDR3 comprises 12 residues. Trimming took 2 bases from V and 4 from J, leaving 5 bases between them. The CDR3 loop is CASSYGGTEAFF. The CDR3 region has the DNA TGTGCCAGCAGTTACGGGGGCACTGAAGCTTTCTTT.

The chain links TRBV19 to TRBJ2-7; D gene ambiguous. This CDR3 is 15 amino acids long. The V gene's germline CDR1 is LNHDA and CDR2 SQIVND (reference sequence). V was cut by 1 base and J by 2 bases, with 12 bases left in between. CDR3 residues: CASSIVVSHTYEQYF. The CDR3 DNA is TGTGCCAGTAGTATAGTCGTATCGCACACCTACGAGCAGTACTTC.

This chain links TRBV28 with TRBJ1-1; 9 bases agree with TRBD1. Looked up from germline, CDR1 is MDHEN and CDR2 is SYDVKM. V trimming: 6 bases; J trimming: 10 bases; junction bases outside the gene matches: 15. This CDR3 has 15 amino acids. The CDR3 protein is CASSRPGQGVLGAFF. The CDR3 DNA is TGTGCCAGCAGCCGTCCGGGACAGGGAGTTTTGGGAGCTTTCTTT.

The chain employs TRBV18 and TRBJ2-3; TRBD2 is a possible D gene (5 bases). The CDR3 consists of 16 residues. V lost 2 bases to trimming and J lost 3 bases, with 15 bases between them. The germline gives CDR1 KGHSH, CDR2 LQKENI. CDR3 protein: CASSPSGRAVTDTQYF. CDR3 nucleotide sequence: TGTGCCAGCTCACCATCGGGAAGGGCTGTTACAGATACGCAGTATTTT.

The rearrangement links TRBV11-2 to TRBJ1-2; no definite D call. V gave up 1 base and J gave up 4 bases, with 7 bases separating them. The CDR3 has 13 amino acids. The germline V gene has CDR1 SGHAT and CDR2 FQNNGV. The DNA for the CDR3 is TGTGCCAGCAGCTTAGGGAGGGTCTATGGCTACACCTTC. As protein: CASSLGRVYGYTF.

This clone was counted a few times. V and J are TRBV19 and TRBJ1-2; D not certain. The CDR3 length is 12 residues. Germline V gene sequence: CDR1 LNHDA, CDR2 SQIVND (reference sequence). The germline V and J ends were trimmed by 3 bases and 8 bases, with 10 bases remaining between them. The CDR3 sequence is CASSIDLRGYTF. CDR3 in DNA: TGTGCCAGTAGTATCGACCTACGGGGCTACACCTTC.

J is TRBJ2-7 and V is TRBV19; the match to TRBD2 covers 13 bases. V gave up 3 bases and J gave up 2 bases; unmatched junction bases: 1. Germline CDR1 is LNHDA and CDR2 is SQIVND (reference sequence). The CDR3 length is 15 residues. The CDR3 DNA follows: TGTGCCAGTAGTATGGGACTAGCGGGAACCTACGAGCAGTACTTC. Its protein product is CASSMGLAGTYEQYF. Full variable domain (outside the CDR3, taken from reference TRBV19 and TRBJ2-7): DGGITQSPKYLFRKEGQNVTLSCEQNLNHDAMYWYRQDPGQGLRLIYYSQIVNDFQKGDIAEGYSVSREKKESFPLTVTSAQKNPTAFYLCASSMGLAGTYEQYFGPGTRLTVT.

This clone appeared a single time. The chain recombines TRBV4-2 with TRBJ2-7; no clear D. Trimming pared 0 bases from V and 5 bases from J, leaving 8 bases between. This CDR3 has 13 residues. Germline V lookup: CDR1 LGHNA, CDR2 YNFKEQ. The CDR3 coding sequence is TGTGCCAGCAGCCAAGACTATGCGAACGAGCAGTACTTC. Translating it yields CASSQDYANEQYF.

The chain links TRBV18 to TRBJ1-3; the D is unclear. Trimming took 3 bases from V and 3 from J, leaving 6 bases between them. Germline values: CDR1 KGHSH, CDR2 LQKENI. This CDR3 has 13 residues. The CDR3 bases are TGTGCCAGCTCACCTGCCCGTGGAAACACCATATATTTT. It encodes CASSPARGNTIYF.

The rearrangement uses TRBV2 and TRBJ2-3; 10 bases fit TRBD1. V shed 5 bases and J 0 bases; nucleotides not matched to a gene: 5. The CDR3 has 16 amino acids. Germline V gene lookup returns CDR1 SNHLY and CDR2 FYNNEI. For the CDR3, the DNA is TGTGCCAGCAGTTTGACAGGGGGCTTTAGCACAGATACGCAGTATTTT. Translating gives CASSLTGGFSTDTQYF.

CDR3 DNA: TGTGCCACCAGCAGAGATAAGGGGGCAACTGGAAACACCATATATTTT. It encodes CATSRDKGATGNTIYF. This chain links TRBV15 with TRBJ1-3; TRBD1 aligns across 7 bases. The V gene's germline CDR1 is LNHNV and CDR2 YYDKDF (reference sequence). The CDR3 is 16 residues long. V was pared by 0 bases and J by 2 bases, with 4 bases of the junction left unmatched.

This clone was observed a single time. At one end the junction does not follow the germline gene, possibly because of a read error. The chain recombines TRBV18 with TRBJ1-1; no clear D gene. Looked up from germline, CDR1 is KGHSH and CDR2 is LQKENI. The CDR3 has 13 residues. The CDR3 nucleotides read TGTGCCAGCTCACGTACGGTGAACTCTGAAGCTTTCTTT. Protein sequence: CASSRTVNSEAFF.

V is TRBV6-5 and J is TRBJ2-6; D call uncertain. Germline V gene lookup returns CDR1 MNHEY and CDR2 SVGAGI. Trimming removed 0 bases from V and 1 base from J, with 4 bases in between. CDR3 length: 15 residues. CDR3 bases: TGTGCCAGCAGTTACTCGGCGTCTGGGGCCAACGTCCTGACTTTC. Its translation is CASSYSASGANVLTF.

The chain has TRBV7-8 and TRBJ1-1, with D maybe TRBD1 (5 bases). Germline CDR1 reads SGHVS; CDR2 reads FQNEAQ. V gave up 3 bases and J gave up 11 bases, with 10 bases separating them. This CDR3 has 11 residues. The CDR3 bases are TGTGCCAGCAGCTTCCGGGACGTGGCTTTCTTT. It translates to CASSFRDVAFF.

V usage is TRBV7-2 and J usage is TRBJ2-1; perhaps TRBD1 as D (7 bases). V was trimmed by 3 bases and J by 6 bases, leaving 15 bases between them. Per the germline V gene, CDR1 is SGHTA and CDR2 is FQGNSA. The CDR3 extends over 15 amino acids. CDR3 loop: CASSFTQGGGNEQFF. As DNA, the CDR3 is TGTGCCAGCAGCTTCACCCAGGGGGGTGGCAATGAGCAGTTCTTC.

This chain connects TRBV11-1 to TRBJ1-2; possible D gene TRBD1, 6 bases. Trimming stripped 1 base from V and 6 bases from J, with 12 bases between. CDR3 length: 14 residues. Germline lookup yields CDR1 SGHAT and CDR2 FQDESV (reference sequence). CDR3 nucleotide sequence: TGTGCCAGCAGCTTAGATCGGCAGGGGCATGGCTACACCTTC. Translating gives CASSLDRQGHGYTF.

The V and J genes are TRBV9 and TRBJ2-2, with 7 bases fitting TRBD2. V lost 4 bases, J lost 2 bases, and 5 bases stayed unmatched. The CDR3 runs to 15 residues. From germline, CDR1 is SGDLS and CDR2 YYNGEE. CDR3 region: CASSPRDYNTGELFF. The CDR3 DNA is TGTGCCAGCAGCCCGCGGGACTATAACACCGGGGAGCTGTTTTTT.

V usage is TRBV6-9 and J usage is TRBJ2-7; TRBD1 matches at 7 bases. Looked up from germline, CDR1 is MNHGY and CDR2 is SVAAGI. The CDR3 loop spans 14 amino acids. J lost 2 bases, V lost 3 bases, and 4 bases had no gene match. Written as DNA, the CDR3 is TGTGCCAGCAGTTACACGACAGGGACCTACGAGCAGTACTTC. Translating it yields CASSYTTGTYEQYF.